This is a list of T cell receptor beta chains from one sample in a study of T cells in Graves' hyperthyroidism and ophthalmopathy. TCRdb processed the multiplex PCR reads anew with MiXCR; each CDR3 protein has one entry. This table holds around 600,000 distinct CDR3 sequences, about 45% found once. Sequenced material: peripheral blood or thyroid tissue (not recorded which). These receptors came from an adult man with Graves' disease, either hyperthyroidism or ophthalmopathy (not recorded which). CDR3s include the opening cysteine and the closing phenylalanine or tryptophan. A D gene is named only where the DNA matches it firmly. Only some rows state a clone size, as once, few, many or a class for expanded clones.

TRBJ1-4	TRBV2	few	TRBD1	CASSPGQGEKLFF	TGTGCCAGCAGTCCCGGACAGGGTGAAAAACTGTTTTTT
TRBJ1-5	TRBV7-2	many	-	CASSLGVGSNQPQHF	TGTGCCAGCAGCTTAGGGGTCGGTAGCAATCAGCCCCAGCATTTT
TRBJ2-5	TRBV9	-	-	CASSVSDRSLETQYF	TGTGCCAGCAGCGTATCAGATAGATCCTTAGAGACCCAGTACTTC
TRBJ1-5	TRBV6-5	-	-	CASSYSSQNQPQHF	TGTGCCAGCAGTTACTCGAGTCAGAATCAGCCCCAGCATTTT
TRBJ2-5	TRBV7-9	many	-	CASSSRDSQETQYF	TGTGCCAGCAGCTCCCGCGACAGCCAAGAGACCCAGTACTTC
TRBJ1-4	TRBV7-9	-	-	CASYTATTNEKLFF	TGTGCCAGCTATACAGCCACAACTAATGAAAAACTGTTTTTT
TRBJ2-7	TRBV10-3	-	TRBD1	CAISDAGGYEQYF	TGTGCCATCAGTGATGCAGGGGGCTACGAGCAGTACTTC
TRBJ2-5	TRBV24-1	-	-	CATSDFGTETQYF	TGTGCCACCAGTGATTTTGGGACGGAGACCCAGTACTTC
TRBJ1-2	TRBV10-3	-	-	CAIRRGGTMTDTNYGYTF	TGTGCCATCAGAAGAGGCGGGACAATGACAGACACTAACTATGGCTACACCTTC
TRBJ2-5	TRBV7-2	once	TRBD1	CASSFRDSLSQETQYF	TGTGCCAGCAGCTTCCGGGACAGCCTATCCCAAGAGACCCAGTACTTC
TRBJ2-7	TRBV7-9	-	-	CASSQGGAEGNEQYF	TGTGCCAGCAGCCAAGGTGGGGCAGAGGGTAACGAGCAGTACTTC
TRBJ2-5	TRBV2	-	-	CASSSMRLVGSPETQYF	TGTGCCAGCAGCTCGATGCGACTAGTCGGGTCTCCAGAGACCCAGTACTTC
TRBJ1-4	TRBV5-1	-	-	CASSLGTTATNEKLFF	TGCGCCAGCAGCTTGGGTACGACAGCAACTAATGAAAAACTGTTTTTT
TRBJ1-6	TRBV6-4	-	-	CASSRESTGPRNSPLHF	TGTGCCAGCAGCCGAGAATCGACAGGCCCACGGAATTCACCCCTCCACTTT
TRBJ1-1	TRBV12-3/TRBV12-4	few	-	CASSRSGERTEAFF	TGTGCCAGCAGTCGCAGTGGGGAGCGCACTGAAGCTTTCTTT
TRBJ2-7	TRBV20-1	-	TRBD1	CSAHRGYEQYF	TGCAGTGCCCACAGGGGCTACGAGCAGTACTTC
TRBJ1-6	TRBV29-1	many	-	CSVSLAGDGSSPLHF	TGCAGCGTTAGCCTGGCCGGGGACGGGAGTTCACCCCTCCACTTT
TRBJ2-7	TRBV7-2	few	TRBD2	CASSEGAGANYEQYF	TGTGCCAGCAGCGAAGGGGCGGGAGCTAACTACGAGCAGTACTTC
TRBJ1-4	TRBV15	-	-	CATSRGGGEKLFF	TGTGCCACCAGCAGGGGTGGCGGGGAAAAACTGTTTTTT
TRBJ1-4	TRBV20-1	-	-	CSARVGGGNEKLFF	TGCAGTGCTAGAGTCGGGGGCGGTAATGAAAAACTGTTTTTT
TRBJ1-4	TRBV9	-	TRBD1	CASSGATGGGEKLFF	TGTGCCAGCAGCGGAGCGACAGGGGGAGGTGAAAAACTGTTTTTT
TRBJ2-5	TRBV10-2	-	TRBD2	CASTDSSGAQETQYF	TGTGCCAGCACCGACTCTAGCGGGGCCCAAGAGACCCAGTACTTC
TRBJ1-3	TRBV20-1	-	-	CSARVLPRSSGNTIYF	TGCAGTGCTAGAGTTCTTCCGAGGAGCTCTGGAAACACCATATATTTT
TRBJ1-4	TRBV28	-	-	CASGTENEKLFF	TGTGCCAGCGGGACTGAGAATGAAAAACTGTTTTTT
TRBJ1-6	TRBV10-3	-	-	CAISETAFTLHF	TGTGCCATCAGTGAGACAGCCTTTACCCTCCACTTT
TRBJ2-7	TRBV2	-	-	CASRVETSAYSYEQYF	TGTGCCAGCAGGGTCGAGACTAGTGCTTATTCCTACGAGCAGTACTTC
TRBJ1-1	TRBV19	-	-	CASNSRRAMGTEAFF	TGTGCCAGTAATAGCAGGAGGGCCATGGGTACTGAAGCTTTCTTT
TRBJ2-5	TRBV20-1	-	-	CSAMMAQETQYF	TGCAGTGCTATGATGGCGCAAGAGACCCAGTACTTC
TRBJ1-5	TRBV19	few	TRBD1	CASSIWRGRGNQPQHF	TGTGCCAGTAGTATATGGAGGGGGCGCGGCAATCAGCCCCAGCATTTT
TRBJ2-7	TRBV12-3/TRBV12-4	-	TRBD2	CASSLSSGRAYEQYF	TGTGCCAGCAGTTTAAGTAGCGGGAGGGCCTACGAGCAGTACTTC
TRBJ2-1	TRBV29-1	once	TRBD2	CSGRTSGSSNEQFF	TGCAGCGGTCGGACTAGCGGGAGTTCGAATGAGCAGTTCTTC
TRBJ2-6	TRBV2	once	-	CASLFGGAVRANVLTF	TGTGCCAGCCTTTTTGGCGGGGCCGTTAGGGCCAACGTCCTGACTTTC
TRBJ2-2	TRBV20-1	-	TRBD2	CSARDALAGSNTGELFF	TGCAGTGCTAGAGATGCACTAGCGGGGTCGAACACCGGGGAGCTGTTTTTT
TRBJ1-1	TRBV29-1	-	-	CSVDGPFF	TGCAGCGTTGATGGGCCGTTCTTT
TRBJ1-1	TRBV12-3/TRBV12-4	few	-	CASSLGASSEAFF	TGTGCCAGCAGTTTAGGGGCCAGCAGTGAAGCTTTCTTT
TRBJ2-7	TRBV7-2	many	-	CASSLSGLLGYEQYF	TGTGCCAGCAGCTTATCTGGGCTCCTCGGATACGAGCAGTACTTC
TRBJ1-1	TRBV29-1	-	-	CSIGTEAFF	TGCAGCATCGGGACAGAAGCTTTCTTT
TRBJ1-1	TRBV5-1	few	-	CASSVDSANTEAFF	TGCGCCAGCAGCGTAGACAGTGCGAACACTGAAGCTTTCTTT
TRBJ2-3	TRBV24-1	-	-	CATSDLQAGLDTQYF	TGTGCCACCAGTGATTTGCAGGCGGGGCTAGATACGCAGTATTTT
TRBJ1-2	TRBV5-1	few	TRBD1	CASSSDRQNYGYTF	TGTGCCAGCAGCTCGGACAGGCAGAACTATGGCTACACCTTC
TRBJ2-5	TRBV7-3	-	-	CASSPLGEGFQETQYF	TGTGCCAGCAGCCCGCTAGGGGAAGGGTTCCAAGAGACCCAGTACTTC
TRBJ2-7	TRBV12-3/TRBV12-4	-	TRBD2	CASTYLGGALNYEQYF	TGTGCCAGCACCTACTTGGGAGGGGCACTTAACTACGAGCAGTACTTC
TRBJ2-5	TRBV5-1	-	-	CASSYGRIGEGQETQYF	TGCGCCAGCAGCTACGGCCGGATCGGAGAGGGGCAAGAGACCCAGTACTTC
TRBJ1-5	TRBV19	-	-	CASSMQGRDQPQHF	TGTGCCAGTAGTATGCAGGGTCGCGATCAGCCCCAGCATTTT
TRBJ2-6	TRBV14	-	-	CASSQDRGNTRSGANVLTF	TGTGCCAGCAGCCAAGATAGGGGGAACACTCGCTCTGGGGCCAACGTCCTGACTTTC
TRBJ1-6	TRBV7-8	few	-	CASSFQANSPLHF	TGTGCCAGCAGTTTTCAGGCGAATTCACCCCTCCACTTT
TRBJ2-7	TRBV7-2	-	-	CASSLEGVSHEQYF	TGTGCCAGCAGTCTTGAGGGGGTGTCACACGAGCAGTACTTC
TRBJ1-5	TRBV20-1	-	-	CSARETGNQPQHF	TGCAGTGCTAGAGAGACAGGCAATCAGCCCCAGCATTTT
TRBJ1-1	TRBV2	many	-	CASSEGGSGTEAFF	TGTGCCAGCAGTGAGGGTGGATCAGGGACTGAAGCTTTCTTT
TRBJ1-1	TRBV9	few	TRBD1	CASSVEGAYTEAFF	TGTGCCAGCAGCGTGGAGGGGGCGTATACTGAAGCTTTCTTT
TRBJ1-4	TRBV12-3/TRBV12-4	many	-	CASSLRNKLFF	TGTGCCAGCAGTCTCCGAAATAAACTGTTTTTT
TRBJ2-7	TRBV20-1	-	-	CSARDPRGSSSYEQYF	TGCAGTGCTAGAGATCCCCGCGGGTCCAGCTCCTACGAGCAGTACTTC
TRBJ1-6	TRBV12-3/TRBV12-4	many	-	CASSSAGLNSPLHF	TGTGCCAGCAGTTCCGCGGGGCTGAATTCACCCCTCCACTTT
TRBJ1-5	TRBV29-1	-	-	CSSSKQGGGQPQHF	TGCAGCAGCTCGAAACAGGGCGGCGGGCAGCCCCAGCATTTT
TRBJ2-1	TRBV5-1	-	-	CASSLERARRNEQFF	TGCGCCAGCAGCTTGGAGAGGGCACGGAGAAATGAGCAGTTCTTC
TRBJ1-5	TRBV7-9	many	TRBD1	CASQGDSNQPQHF	TGTGCCAGCCAGGGGGATAGCAATCAGCCCCAGCATTTT
TRBJ2-7	TRBV19	-	TRBD1	CASSQSRDRGRPGEQYF	TGTGCCAGTAGTCAAAGCCGGGACAGGGGACGTCCGGGGGAGCAGTACTTC
TRBJ1-6	TRBV5-1	many	-	CASSLEGKAALHF	TGCGCCAGCAGCTTGGAAGGTAAAGCTGCCCTCCACTTT